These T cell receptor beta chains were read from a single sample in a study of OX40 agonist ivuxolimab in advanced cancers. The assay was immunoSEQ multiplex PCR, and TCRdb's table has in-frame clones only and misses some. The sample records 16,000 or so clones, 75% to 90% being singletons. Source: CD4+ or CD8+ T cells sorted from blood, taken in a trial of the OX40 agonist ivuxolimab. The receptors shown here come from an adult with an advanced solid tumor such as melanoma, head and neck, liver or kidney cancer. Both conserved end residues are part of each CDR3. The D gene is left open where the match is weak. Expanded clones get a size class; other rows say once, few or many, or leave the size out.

cdr3_nt: TGTGCCAGCAGCGTAGTCGGTGTTTTGAGCACCGGGGAGCTGTTTTTT
cdr3_aa: CASSVVGVLSTGELFF
clone_size: .
j_call: TRBJ2-2
d_call: .
v_call: TRBV9

cdr3_nt: TGTGCCAGTAGTATCCTACAGGGGGCAAAGGATACGCAGTATTTT
cdr3_aa: CASSILQGAKDTQYF
clone_size: .
j_call: TRBJ2-3
d_call: TRBD1
v_call: TRBV19

cdr3_nt: TGTGCCAGCAGTTACCAGCCAGGGAGGCCCTACGAGCAGTACTTC
cdr3_aa: CASSYQPGRPYEQYF
clone_size: .
j_call: TRBJ2-7
d_call: .
v_call: TRBV6-5

cdr3_nt: TGTGCCTGGAGTGGCCAGGGGGCGGGTCAGCCCCAGCATTTT
cdr3_aa: CAWSGQGAGQPQHF
clone_size: .
j_call: TRBJ1-5
d_call: TRBD1
v_call: TRBV30

cdr3_nt: TGTGCCAGCAGCTTAGCGGGACTAGACACAGATACGCAGTATTTT
cdr3_aa: CASSLAGLDTDTQYF
clone_size: .
j_call: TRBJ2-3
d_call: TRBD2
v_call: TRBV11-2

cdr3_nt: TGTGCCAGTAGTTATGTCGCGGGAGGGACGCCCTACGAGCAGTACTTC
cdr3_aa: CASSYVAGGTPYEQYF
clone_size: few
j_call: TRBJ2-7
d_call: TRBD2
v_call: TRBV19

cdr3_nt: TGTGCCCCTCGGATTTTCTACGAGCAGTACTTC
cdr3_aa: CAPRIFYEQYF
clone_size: few
j_call: TRBJ2-7
d_call: .
v_call: TRBV27

cdr3_nt: TGCAGCGTTTTCTCGACGATCTACAATGAGCAGTTCTTC
cdr3_aa: CSVFSTIYNEQFF
clone_size: .
j_call: TRBJ2-1
d_call: .
v_call: TRBV29-1

cdr3_nt: TGCGCCAGCAGCACCCGGGACAGGGGACCAAGTAGCACAGATACGCAGTATTTT
cdr3_aa: CASSTRDRGPSSTDTQYF
clone_size: few
j_call: TRBJ2-3
d_call: TRBD1
v_call: TRBV5-1

cdr3_nt: TGTGCCAGCAGTTCCGGAGGGCAGGGGGAGTACGAGCAGTACTTC
cdr3_aa: CASSSGGQGEYEQYF
clone_size: .
j_call: TRBJ2-7
d_call: .
v_call: TRBV6-5

cdr3_nt: TGTGCCAGCAGCGCACACCCAGGGACTAGCACAGATACGCAGTATTTT
cdr3_aa: CASSAHPGTSTDTQYF
clone_size: .
j_call: TRBJ2-3
d_call: .
v_call: TRBV7-9